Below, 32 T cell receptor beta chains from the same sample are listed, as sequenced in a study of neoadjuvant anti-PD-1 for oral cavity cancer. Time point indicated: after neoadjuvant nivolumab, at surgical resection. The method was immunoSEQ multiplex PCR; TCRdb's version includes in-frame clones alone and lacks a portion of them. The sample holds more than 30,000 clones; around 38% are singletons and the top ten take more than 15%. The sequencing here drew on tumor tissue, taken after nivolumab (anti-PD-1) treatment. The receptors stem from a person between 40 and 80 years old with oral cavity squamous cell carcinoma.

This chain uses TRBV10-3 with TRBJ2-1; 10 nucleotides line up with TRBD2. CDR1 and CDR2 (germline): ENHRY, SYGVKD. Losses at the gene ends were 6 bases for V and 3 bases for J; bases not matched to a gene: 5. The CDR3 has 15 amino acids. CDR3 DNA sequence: TGTGCCATCAGGTCGGGACTAGCGATCTACAATGAGCAGTTCTTC. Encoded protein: CAIRSGLAIYNEQFF.

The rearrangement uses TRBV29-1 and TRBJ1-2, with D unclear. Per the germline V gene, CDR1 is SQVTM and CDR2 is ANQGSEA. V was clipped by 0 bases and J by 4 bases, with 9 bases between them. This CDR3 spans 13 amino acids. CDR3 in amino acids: CSVEDQRVYGYTF. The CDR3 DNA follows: TGCAGCGTTGAAGATCAGAGGGTCTATGGCTACACCTTC.

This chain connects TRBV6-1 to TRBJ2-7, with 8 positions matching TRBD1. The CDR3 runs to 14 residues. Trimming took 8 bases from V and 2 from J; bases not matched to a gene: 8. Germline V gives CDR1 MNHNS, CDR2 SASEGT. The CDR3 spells CASRDRQTPYEQYF. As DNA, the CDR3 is TGTGCCAGCCGGGACAGGCAAACTCCCTACGAGCAGTACTTC.

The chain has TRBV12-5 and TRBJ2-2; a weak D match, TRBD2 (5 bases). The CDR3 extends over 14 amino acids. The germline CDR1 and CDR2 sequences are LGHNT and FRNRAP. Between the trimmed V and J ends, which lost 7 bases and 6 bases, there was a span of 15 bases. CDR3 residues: CASVLLGSPGELFF. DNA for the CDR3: TGTGCTAGTGTCCTTCTGGGGAGTCCCGGGGAGCTGTTTTTT.

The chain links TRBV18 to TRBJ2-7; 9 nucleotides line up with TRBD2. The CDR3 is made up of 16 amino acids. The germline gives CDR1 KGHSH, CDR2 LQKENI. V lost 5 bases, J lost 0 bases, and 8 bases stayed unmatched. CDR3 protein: CASSSRGSGSSYEQYF. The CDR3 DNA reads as TGTGCCAGCTCATCCAGGGGTAGCGGGAGCTCCTACGAGCAGTACTTC.

The CDR3 nucleotides read TGCGCCAGCAGCTTACAGGGGGATGAGACCCAGTACTTC. Amino acid sequence: CASSLQGDETQYF. V and J are TRBV5-1 and TRBJ2-5, with TRBD1 identical over 8 bases. V lost 2 bases and J lost 5; bases outside the gene matches: 2. Germline V gene lookup returns CDR1 SGHRS and CDR2 YFSETQ. The CDR3 covers 13 residues. Variable domain in full (rest from reference TRBV5-1 and TRBJ2-5): KAGVTQTPRYLIKTRGQQVTLSCSPISGHRSVSWYQQTPGQGLQFLFEYFSETQRNKGNFPGRFSGRQFSNSRSEMNVSTLELGDSALYLCASSLQGDETQYFGPGTRLLVL.

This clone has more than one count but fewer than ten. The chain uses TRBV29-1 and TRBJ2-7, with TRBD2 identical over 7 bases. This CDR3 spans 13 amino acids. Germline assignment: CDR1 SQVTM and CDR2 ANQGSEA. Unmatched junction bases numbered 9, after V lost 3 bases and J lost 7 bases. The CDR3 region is CSVEDVGGGEQYF. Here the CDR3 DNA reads TGCAGCGTTGAGGATGTTGGGGGGGGAGAGCAGTACTTC.

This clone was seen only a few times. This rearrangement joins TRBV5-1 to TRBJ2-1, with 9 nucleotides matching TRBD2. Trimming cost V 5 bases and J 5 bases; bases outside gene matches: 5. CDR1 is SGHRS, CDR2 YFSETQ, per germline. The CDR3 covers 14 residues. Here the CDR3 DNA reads TGCGCCAGCAGGCAAGCGGGGGGTCACAATGAGCAGTTCTTC. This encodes CASRQAGGHNEQFF.

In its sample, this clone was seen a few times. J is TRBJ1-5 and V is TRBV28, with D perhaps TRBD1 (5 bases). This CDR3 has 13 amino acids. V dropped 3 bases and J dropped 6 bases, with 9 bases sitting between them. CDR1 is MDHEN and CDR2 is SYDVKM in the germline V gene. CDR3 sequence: CASSFGGLQPQHF. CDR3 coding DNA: TGTGCCAGCAGTTTCGGGGGACTTCAGCCCCAGCATTTT.

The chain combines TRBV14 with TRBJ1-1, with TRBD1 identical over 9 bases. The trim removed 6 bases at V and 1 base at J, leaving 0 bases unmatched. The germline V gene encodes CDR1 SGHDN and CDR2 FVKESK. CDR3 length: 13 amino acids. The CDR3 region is CASRDRGNTEAFF. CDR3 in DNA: TGTGCCAGCAGGGACAGGGGGAACACTGAAGCTTTCTTT.

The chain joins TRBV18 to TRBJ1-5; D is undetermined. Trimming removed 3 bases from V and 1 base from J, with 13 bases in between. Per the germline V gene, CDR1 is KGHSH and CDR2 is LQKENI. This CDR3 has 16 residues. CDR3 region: CASSPLRIESNQPQHF. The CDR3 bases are TGTGCCAGCTCACCTCTCAGAATCGAAAGCAATCAGCCCCAGCATTTT.

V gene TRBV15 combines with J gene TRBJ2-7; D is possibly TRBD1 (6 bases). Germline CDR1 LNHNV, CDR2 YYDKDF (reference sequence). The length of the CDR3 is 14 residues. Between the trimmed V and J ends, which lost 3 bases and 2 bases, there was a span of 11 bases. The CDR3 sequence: CATSSRTVPYEQYF. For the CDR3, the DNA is TGTGCCACCAGCAGCCGGACAGTCCCCTACGAGCAGTACTTC.

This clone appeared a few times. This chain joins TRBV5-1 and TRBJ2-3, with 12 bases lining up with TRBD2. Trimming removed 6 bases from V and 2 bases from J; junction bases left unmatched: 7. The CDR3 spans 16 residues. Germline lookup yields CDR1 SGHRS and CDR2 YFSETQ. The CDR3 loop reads CASNALAGGFTDTQYF. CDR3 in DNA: TGCGCCAGCAACGCACTAGCGGGAGGATTCACAGATACGCAGTATTTT.

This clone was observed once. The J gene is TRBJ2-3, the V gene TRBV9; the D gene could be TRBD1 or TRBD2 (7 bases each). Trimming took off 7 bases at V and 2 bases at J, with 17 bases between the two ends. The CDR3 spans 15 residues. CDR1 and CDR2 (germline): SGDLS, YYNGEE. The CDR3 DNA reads TGTGCCAGCGGGGAGGGGGCATGGGTCACAGATACGCAGTATTTT. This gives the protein CASGEGAWVTDTQYF.

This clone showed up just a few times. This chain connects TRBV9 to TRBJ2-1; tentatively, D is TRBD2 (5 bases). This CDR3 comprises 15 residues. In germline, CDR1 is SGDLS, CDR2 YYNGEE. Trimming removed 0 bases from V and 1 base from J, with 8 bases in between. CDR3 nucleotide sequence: TGTGCCAGCAGCGTAGGGACTCTTTCCTACAATGAGCAGTTCTTC. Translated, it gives CASSVGTLSYNEQFF.

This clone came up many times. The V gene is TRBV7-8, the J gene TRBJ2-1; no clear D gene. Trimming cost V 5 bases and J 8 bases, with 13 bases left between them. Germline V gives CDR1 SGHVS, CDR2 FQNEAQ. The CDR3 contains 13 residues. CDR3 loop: CASSQGSSDEQFF. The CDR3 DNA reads TGTGCCAGCAGCCAAGGGTCAAGTGATGAGCAGTTCTTC.

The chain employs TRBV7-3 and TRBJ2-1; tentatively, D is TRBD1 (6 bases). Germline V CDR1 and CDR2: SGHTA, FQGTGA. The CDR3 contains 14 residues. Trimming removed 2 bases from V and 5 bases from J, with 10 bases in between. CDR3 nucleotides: TGTGCCAGCAGCTTAGACAGGTGGGACAATGAGCAGTTCTTC. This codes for CASSLDRWDNEQFF.

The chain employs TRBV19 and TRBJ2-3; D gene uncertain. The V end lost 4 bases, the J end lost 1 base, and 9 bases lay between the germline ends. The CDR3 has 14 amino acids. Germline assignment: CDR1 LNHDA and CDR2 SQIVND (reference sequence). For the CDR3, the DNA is TGTGCCAGTAGTACCCCTTTCGGCACAGATACGCAGTATTTT. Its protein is CASSTPFGTDTQYF.

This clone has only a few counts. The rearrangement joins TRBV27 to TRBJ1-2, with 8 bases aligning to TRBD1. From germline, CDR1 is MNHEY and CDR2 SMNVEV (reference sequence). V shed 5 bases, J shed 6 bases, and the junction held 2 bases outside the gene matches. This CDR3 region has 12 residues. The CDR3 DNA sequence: TGTGCCAGCAGTACGACAGGGGATGGCTACACCTTC. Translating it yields CASSTTGDGYTF.

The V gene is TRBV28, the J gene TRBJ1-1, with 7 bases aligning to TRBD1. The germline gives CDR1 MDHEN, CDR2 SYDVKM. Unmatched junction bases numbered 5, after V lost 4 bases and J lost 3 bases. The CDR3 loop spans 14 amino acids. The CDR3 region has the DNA TGTGCCAGCAGTTCTCCACAGGGGCACACTGAAGCTTTCTTT. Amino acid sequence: CASSSPQGHTEAFF.

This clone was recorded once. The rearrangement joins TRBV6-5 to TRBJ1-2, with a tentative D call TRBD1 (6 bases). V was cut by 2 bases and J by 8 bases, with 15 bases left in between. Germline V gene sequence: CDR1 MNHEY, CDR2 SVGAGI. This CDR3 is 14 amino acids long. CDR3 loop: CASSYGGRGGGYTF. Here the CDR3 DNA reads TGTGCCAGCAGTTACGGGGGCAGGGGAGGCGGCTACACCTTC.

The DNA for the CDR3 is TGCGCCAGCAGACTTGAGGGGGCGGGCGGAGCCGAGCAGTACTTC. This sequence encodes CASRLEGAGGAEQYF. The chain carries TRBV5-1 and TRBJ2-7, with 7 bases that match TRBD1. In germline, CDR1 is SGHRS, CDR2 YFSETQ. The CDR3 is made up of 15 amino acids. After removal of 5 bases from V and 6 bases from J, the junction contained 14 bases not matched to a gene.

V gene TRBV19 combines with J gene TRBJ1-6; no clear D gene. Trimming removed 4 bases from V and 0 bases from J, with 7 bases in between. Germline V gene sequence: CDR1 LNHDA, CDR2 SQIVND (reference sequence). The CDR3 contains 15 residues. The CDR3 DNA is TGTGCCAGTAGTAACTCCGGCTCCTATAATTCACCCCTCCACTTT. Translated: CASSNSGSYNSPLHF.

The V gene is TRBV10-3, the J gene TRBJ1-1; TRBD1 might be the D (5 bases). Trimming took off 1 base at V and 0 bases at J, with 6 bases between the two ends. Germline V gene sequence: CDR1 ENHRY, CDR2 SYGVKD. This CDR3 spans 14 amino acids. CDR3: CAISEWTLNTEAFF. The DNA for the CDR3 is TGTGCCATCAGTGAGTGGACACTGAACACTGAAGCTTTCTTT.

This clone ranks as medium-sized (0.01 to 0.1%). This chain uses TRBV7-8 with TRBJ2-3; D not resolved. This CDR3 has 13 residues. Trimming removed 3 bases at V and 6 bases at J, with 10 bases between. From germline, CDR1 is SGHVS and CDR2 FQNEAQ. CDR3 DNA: TGTGCCAGCAGCTTTATAACAAGGGATACGCAGTATTTT. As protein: CASSFITRDTQYF.

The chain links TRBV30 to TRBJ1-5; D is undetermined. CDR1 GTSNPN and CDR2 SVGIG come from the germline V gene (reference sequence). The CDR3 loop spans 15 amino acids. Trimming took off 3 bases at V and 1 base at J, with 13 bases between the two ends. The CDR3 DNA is TGTGCCTGGAGAGGCAGAGAGGTGAGCAATCAGCCCCAGCATTTT. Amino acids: CAWRGREVSNQPQHF.

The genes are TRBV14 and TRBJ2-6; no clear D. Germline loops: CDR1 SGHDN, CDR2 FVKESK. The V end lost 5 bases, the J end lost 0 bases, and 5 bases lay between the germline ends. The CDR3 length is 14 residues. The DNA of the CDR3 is TGTGCCAGCAGCTCAACCTCTGGGGCCAACGTCCTGACTTTC. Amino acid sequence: CASSSTSGANVLTF.

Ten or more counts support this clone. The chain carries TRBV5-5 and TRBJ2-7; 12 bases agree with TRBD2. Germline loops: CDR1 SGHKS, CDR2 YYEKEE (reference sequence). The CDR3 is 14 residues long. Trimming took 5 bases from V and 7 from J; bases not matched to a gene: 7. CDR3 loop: CASRRLAGADEQYF. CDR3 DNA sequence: TGTGCCAGCAGAAGACTAGCGGGAGCGGATGAGCAGTACTTC.

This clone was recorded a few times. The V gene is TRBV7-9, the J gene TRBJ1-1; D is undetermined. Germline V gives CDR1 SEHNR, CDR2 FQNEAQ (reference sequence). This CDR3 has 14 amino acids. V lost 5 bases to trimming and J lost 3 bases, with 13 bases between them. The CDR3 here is CASSPTEVDTEAFF. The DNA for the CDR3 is TGTGCCAGCAGCCCCACGGAAGTTGACACTGAAGCTTTCTTT.

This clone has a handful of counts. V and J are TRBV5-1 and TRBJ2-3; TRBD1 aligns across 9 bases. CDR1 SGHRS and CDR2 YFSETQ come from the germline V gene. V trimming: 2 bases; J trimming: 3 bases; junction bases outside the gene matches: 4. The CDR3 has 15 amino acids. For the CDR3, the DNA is TGCGCCAGCAGCTTATTGGGACAGGGAACAGATACGCAGTATTTT. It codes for CASSLLGQGTDTQYF.

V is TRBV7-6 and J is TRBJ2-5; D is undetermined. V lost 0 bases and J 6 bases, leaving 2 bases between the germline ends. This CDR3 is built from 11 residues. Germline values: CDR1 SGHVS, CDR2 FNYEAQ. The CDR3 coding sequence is TGTGCCAGCAGCTTAGCGAAGACCCAGTACTTC. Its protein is CASSLAKTQYF.

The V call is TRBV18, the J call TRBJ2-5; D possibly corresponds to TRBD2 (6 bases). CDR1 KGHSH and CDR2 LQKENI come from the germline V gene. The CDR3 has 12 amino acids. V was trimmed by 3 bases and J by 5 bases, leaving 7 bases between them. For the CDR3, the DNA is TGTGCCAGCTCACCGGCGGGGGAGACCCAGTACTTC. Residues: CASSPAGETQYF. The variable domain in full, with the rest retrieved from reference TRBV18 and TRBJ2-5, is NAGVMQNPRHLVRRRGQEARLRCSPMKGHSHVYWYRQLPEEGLKFMVYLQKENIIDESGMPKERFSAEFPKEGPSILRIQQVVRGDSAAYFCASSPAGETQYFGPGTRLLVL.